Given below is one TCR beta chain in context. Its antigen is not identified. These data come from a study of identical twins. TCRdb ran MiXCR on the 5' RACE reads and lists one entry per CDR3 protein. The data contain hundreds of thousands of distinct CDR3 sequences, approximately 13% of them singletons. V lost 4 bases and J lost 4, with 16 bases in between. This CDR3 contains 15 residues. Germline CDR1 and CDR2: MNHEY and SVGAGI. Study conclusions and caveats: Twins shared out-of-frame alpha sequences with excess low generation probability. Fewer insertions characterized abundant cord blood beta clonotypes, whereas memory repertoires showed none.

Donors were all healthy Caucasians. These same data were also listed under a study on yellow fever vaccine responses in identical twins. That paper adds: A vaccine T cell response that seemed partly convergent and partly personalized was reported in twins.

The source material was PBMCs. The chain has TRBV6-5 and TRBJ2-5, with D perhaps matching TRBD1 or TRBD2 (5 bases each). This receptor was obtained from a woman younger than 30 in good health. The CDR3 nucleotides are TGTGCCAGCAGTTCCCTGCCGGGGCGTGGAGAGACCCAGTACTTC. The encoded protein is CASSSLPGRGETQYF.